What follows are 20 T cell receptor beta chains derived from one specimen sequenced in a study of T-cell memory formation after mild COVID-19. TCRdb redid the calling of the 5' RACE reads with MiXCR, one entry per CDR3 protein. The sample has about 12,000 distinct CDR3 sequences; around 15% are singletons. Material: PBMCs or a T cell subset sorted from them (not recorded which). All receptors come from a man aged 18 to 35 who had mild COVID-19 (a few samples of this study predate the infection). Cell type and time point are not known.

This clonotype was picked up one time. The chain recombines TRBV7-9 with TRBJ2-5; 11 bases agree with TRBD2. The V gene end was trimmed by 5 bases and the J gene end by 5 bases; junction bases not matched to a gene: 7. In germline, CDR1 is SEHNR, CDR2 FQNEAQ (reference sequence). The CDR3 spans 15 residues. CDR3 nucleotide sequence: TGTGCCAGCAGCACTCTAGCGGGGGGACCCGAGACCCAGTACTTC. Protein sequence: CASSTLAGGPETQYF.

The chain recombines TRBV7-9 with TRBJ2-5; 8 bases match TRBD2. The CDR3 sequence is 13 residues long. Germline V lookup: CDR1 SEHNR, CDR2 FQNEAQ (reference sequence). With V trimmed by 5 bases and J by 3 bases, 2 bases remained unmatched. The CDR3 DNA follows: TGTGCCAGCAGCCTTAGCGGGGAAGAGACCCAGTACTTC. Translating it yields CASSLSGEETQYF. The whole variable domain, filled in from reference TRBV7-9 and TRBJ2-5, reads DTGVSQNPRHKITKRGQNVTFRCDPISEHNRLYWYRQTLGQGPEFLTYFQNEAQLEKSRLLSDRFSAERPKGSFSTLEIQRTEQGDSAMYLCASSLSGEETQYFGPGTRLLVL.

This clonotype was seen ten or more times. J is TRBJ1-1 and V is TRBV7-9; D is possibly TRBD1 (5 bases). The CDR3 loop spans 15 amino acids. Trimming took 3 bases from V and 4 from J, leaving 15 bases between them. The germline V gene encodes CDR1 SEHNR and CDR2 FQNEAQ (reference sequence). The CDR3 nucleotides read TGTGCCAGCAGCTTGCGGGGCCTCGGGCGCACTGAAGCTTTCTTT. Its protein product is CASSLRGLGRTEAFF. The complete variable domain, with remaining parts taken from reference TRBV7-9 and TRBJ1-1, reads DTGVSQNPRHKITKRGQNVTFRCDPISEHNRLYWYRQTLGQGPEFLTYFQNEAQLEKSRLLSDRFSAERPKGSFSTLEIQRTEQGDSAMYLCASSLRGLGRTEAFFGQGTRLTVV.

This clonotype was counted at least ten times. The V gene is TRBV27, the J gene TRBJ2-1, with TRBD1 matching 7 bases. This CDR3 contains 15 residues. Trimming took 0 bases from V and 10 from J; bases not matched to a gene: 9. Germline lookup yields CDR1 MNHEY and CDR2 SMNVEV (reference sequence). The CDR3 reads CASSLSGTERQEQFF. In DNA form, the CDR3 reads TGTGCCAGCAGTTTATCAGGGACAGAACGACAGGAGCAGTTCTTC.

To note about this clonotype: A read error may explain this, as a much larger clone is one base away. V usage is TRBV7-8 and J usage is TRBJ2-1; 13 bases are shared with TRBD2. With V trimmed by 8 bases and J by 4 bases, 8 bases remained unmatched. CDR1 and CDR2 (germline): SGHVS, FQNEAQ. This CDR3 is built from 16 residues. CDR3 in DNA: TGTGCCAGCGGAAGATGGACTAGCGGGGGTTACAATGAGCAGTTCTTC. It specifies CASGRWTSGGYNEQFF.

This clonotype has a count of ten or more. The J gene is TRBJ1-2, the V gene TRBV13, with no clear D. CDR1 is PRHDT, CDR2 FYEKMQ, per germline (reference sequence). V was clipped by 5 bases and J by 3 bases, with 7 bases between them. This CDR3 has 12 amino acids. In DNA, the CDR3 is TGTGCCAGCAGCCATCGGGACTATGGCTACACCTTC. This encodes CASSHRDYGYTF.

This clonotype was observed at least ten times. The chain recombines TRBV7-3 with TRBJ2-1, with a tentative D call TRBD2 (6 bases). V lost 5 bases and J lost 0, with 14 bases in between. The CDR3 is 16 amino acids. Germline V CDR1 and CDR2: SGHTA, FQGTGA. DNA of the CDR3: TGTGCCAGCAGCCATATAGCGGTAAGCTCCTACAATGAGCAGTTCTTC. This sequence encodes CASSHIAVSSYNEQFF.

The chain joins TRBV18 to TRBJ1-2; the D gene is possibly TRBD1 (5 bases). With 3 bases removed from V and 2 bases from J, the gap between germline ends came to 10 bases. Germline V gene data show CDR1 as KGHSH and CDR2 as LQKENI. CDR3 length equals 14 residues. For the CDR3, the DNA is TGTGCCAGCTCACCGGAGACAGAAAACTATGGCTACACCTTC. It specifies CASSPETENYGYTF.

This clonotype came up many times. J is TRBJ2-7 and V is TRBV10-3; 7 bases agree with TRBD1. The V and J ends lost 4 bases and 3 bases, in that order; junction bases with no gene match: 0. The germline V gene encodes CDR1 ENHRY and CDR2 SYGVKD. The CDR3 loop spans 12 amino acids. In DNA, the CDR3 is TGTGCCATCAGTGGGACAGGCTACGAGCAGTACGTC. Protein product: CAISGTGYEQYV.

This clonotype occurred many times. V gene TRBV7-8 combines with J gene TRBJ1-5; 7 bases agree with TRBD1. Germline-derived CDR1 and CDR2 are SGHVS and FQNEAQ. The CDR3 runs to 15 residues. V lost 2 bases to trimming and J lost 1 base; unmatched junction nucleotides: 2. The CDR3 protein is CASSLYRGSNQPQHF. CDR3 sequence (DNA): TGTGCCAGCAGCTTATACAGGGGAAGCAATCAGCCCCAGCATTTT.

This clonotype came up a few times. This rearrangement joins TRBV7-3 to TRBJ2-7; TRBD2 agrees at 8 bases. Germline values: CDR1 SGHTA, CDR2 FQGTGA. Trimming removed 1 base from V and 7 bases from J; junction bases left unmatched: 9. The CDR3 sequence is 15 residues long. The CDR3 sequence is CASSLIGLAGGEQYF. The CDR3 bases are TGTGCCAGCAGCTTAATCGGGCTAGCGGGCGGGGAGCAGTACTTC. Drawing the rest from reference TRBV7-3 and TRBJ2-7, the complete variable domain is GAGVSQTPSNKVTEKGKYVELRCDPISGHTALYWYRQSLGQGPEFLIYFQGTGAADDSGLPNDRFFAVRPEGSVSTLKIQRTERGDSAVYLCASSLIGLAGGEQYFGPGTRLTVT.

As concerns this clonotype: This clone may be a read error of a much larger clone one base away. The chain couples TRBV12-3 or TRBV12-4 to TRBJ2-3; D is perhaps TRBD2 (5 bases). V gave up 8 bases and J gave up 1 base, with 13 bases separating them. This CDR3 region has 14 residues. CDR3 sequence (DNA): TGTGCCAGCGGTACATGGACTGGCACAGATACGCAGTATTTT. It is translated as CASGTWTGTDTQYF.

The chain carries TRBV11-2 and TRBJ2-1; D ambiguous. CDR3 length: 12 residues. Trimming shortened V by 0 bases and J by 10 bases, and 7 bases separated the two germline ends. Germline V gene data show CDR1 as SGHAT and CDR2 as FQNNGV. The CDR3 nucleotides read TGTGCCAGCAGCTTAGACCGGGTGGAGCAGTTCTTC. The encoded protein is CASSLDRVEQFF. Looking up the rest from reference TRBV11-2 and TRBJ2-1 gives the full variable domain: EAGVAQSPRYKIIEKRQSVAFWCNPISGHATLYWYQQILGQGPKLLIQFQNNGVVDDSQLPKDRFSAERLKGVDSTLKIQPAKLEDSAVYLCASSLDRVEQFFGPGTRLTVL.

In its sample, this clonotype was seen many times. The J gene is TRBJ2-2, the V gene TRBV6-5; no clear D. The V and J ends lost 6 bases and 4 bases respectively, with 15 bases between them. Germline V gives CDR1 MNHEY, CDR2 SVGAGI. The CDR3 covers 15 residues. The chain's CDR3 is CASRGWNGPTGELFF. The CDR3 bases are TGTGCCAGCAGGGGGTGGAACGGTCCCACCGGGGAGCTGTTTTTT.

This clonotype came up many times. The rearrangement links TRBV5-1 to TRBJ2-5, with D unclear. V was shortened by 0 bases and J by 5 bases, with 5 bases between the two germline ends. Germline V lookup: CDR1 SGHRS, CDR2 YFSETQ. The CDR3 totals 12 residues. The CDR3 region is CASSLDSETQYF. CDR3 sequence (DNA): TGCGCCAGCAGCTTGGACAGTGAGACCCAGTACTTC.

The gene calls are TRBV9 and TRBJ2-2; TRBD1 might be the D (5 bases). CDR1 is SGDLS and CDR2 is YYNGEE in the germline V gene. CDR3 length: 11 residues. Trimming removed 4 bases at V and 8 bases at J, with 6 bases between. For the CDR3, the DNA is TGTGCCAGCAGCAGGGGAGGGGAGCTGTTTTTT. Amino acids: CASSRGGELFF.

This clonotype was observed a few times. In DNA, the CDR3 is TGTGCCAGCAGTCTTCCCGACGCTTTCTTT. Protein product: CASSLPDAFF. The gene calls are TRBV2 and TRBJ1-1; D uncertain. This CDR3 region has 10 residues. With 5 bases removed from V and 11 bases from J, the gap between germline ends came to 9 bases. Germline V CDR1 and CDR2: SNHLY, FYNNEI.

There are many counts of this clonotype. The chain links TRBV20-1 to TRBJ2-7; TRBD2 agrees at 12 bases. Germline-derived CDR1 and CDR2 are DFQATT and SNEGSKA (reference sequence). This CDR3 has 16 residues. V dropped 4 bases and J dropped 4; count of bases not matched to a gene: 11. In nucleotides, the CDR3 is TGCAGTGCTACAACAACTCTAGCGGGGGGGCCTTACGAGCAGTACTTC. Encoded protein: CSATTTLAGGPYEQYF.

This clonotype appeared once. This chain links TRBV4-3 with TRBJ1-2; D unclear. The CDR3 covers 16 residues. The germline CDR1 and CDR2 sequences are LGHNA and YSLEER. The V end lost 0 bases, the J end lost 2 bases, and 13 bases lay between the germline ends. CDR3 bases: TGCGCCAGCAGCCAAGACTCGCCGGCCCGGAACTATGGCTACACCTTC. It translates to CASSQDSPARNYGYTF.

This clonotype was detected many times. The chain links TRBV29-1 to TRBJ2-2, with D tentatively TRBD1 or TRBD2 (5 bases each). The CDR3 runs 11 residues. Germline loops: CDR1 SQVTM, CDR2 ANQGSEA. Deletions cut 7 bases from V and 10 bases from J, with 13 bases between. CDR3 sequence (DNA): TGCAGCGGTACATTGGGGGAGGAGCTGTTTTTT. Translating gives CSGTLGEELFF.